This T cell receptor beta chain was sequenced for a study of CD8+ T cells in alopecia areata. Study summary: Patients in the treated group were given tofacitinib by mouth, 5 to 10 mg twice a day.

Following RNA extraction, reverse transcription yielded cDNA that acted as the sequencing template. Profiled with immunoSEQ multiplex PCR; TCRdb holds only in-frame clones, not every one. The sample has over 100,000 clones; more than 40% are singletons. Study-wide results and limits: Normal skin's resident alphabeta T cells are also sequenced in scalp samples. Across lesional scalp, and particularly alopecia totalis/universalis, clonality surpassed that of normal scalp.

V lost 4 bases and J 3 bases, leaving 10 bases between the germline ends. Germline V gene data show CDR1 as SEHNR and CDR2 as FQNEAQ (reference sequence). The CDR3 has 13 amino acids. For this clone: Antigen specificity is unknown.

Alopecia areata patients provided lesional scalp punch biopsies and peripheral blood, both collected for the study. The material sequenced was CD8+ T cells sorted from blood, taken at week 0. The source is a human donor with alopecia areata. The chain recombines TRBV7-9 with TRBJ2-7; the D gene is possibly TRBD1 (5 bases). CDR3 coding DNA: TGTGCCAGCAGCTCATTCGACAGCTACGAGCAGTACTTC. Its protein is CASSSFDSYEQYF.